This T cell receptor beta chain was retrieved from a study of CD8+ T cells in alopecia areata. General study results and limits: Alphabeta T cells residing in normal skin are also sequenced in scalp samples. Relative to mice, TCR sharing across patients was less clear, a difference possibly HLA-related. Lesional scalp exceeded normal scalp in clonality, especially in alopecia totalis/universalis.

PBMC-derived CD4+ and CD8+ T cells were sorted. Germline V lookup: CDR1 SQVTM, CDR2 ANQGSEA. V was cut by 3 bases and J by 6 bases, with 15 bases left in between. The CDR3 sequence is 13 residues long. About this clone: Its antigen is not known.

Sequencing used cDNA as its template, made by extracting RNA and reverse transcribing it. Measured with immunoSEQ multiplex PCR; TCRdb has only the in-frame clones, and not every one. The sample carries 150,000 to 200,000 clones, 55% recorded once. Sequenced input: CD4+ T cells sorted from blood. The V gene is TRBV29-1, the J gene TRBJ2-7; D is unclear. The clonotype originates from a human donor in good health. The CDR3 here is CSVESQAPSEQYF. The CDR3 DNA reads TGCAGCGTTGAGTCGCAGGCCCCGAGCGAGCAGTACTTC.